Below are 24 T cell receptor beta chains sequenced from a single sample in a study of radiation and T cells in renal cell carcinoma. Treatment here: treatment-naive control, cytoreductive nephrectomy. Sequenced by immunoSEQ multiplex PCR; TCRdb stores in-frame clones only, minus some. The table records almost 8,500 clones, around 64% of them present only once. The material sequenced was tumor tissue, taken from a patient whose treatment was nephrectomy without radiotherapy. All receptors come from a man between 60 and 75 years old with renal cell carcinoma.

The CDR3 DNA reads TGTGCCAGCAGCTTGATGAGCAGTTACACTGAAGCTTTCTTT. This gives the protein CASSLMSSYTEAFF. This chain joins TRBV5-4 and TRBJ1-1; D is uncertain. Trimming took off 1 base at V and 3 bases at J, with 10 bases between the two ends. CDR1 and CDR2 from the germline V gene are SGHNT and YYREEE (reference sequence). The CDR3 extends over 14 amino acids. Supplemented by reference TRBV5-4 and TRBJ1-1, the full variable domain reads ETGVTQSPTHLIKTRGQQVTLRCSSQSGHNTVSWYQQALGQGPQFIFQYYREEENGRGNFPPRFSGLQFPNYSSELNVNALELDDSALYLCASSLMSSYTEAFFGQGTRLTVV.

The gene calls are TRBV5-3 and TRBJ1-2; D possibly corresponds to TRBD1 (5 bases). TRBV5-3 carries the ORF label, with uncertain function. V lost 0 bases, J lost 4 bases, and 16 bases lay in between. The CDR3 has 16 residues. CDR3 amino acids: CARSLAILGVSYGYTF. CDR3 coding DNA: TGTGCCAGAAGCTTGGCCATCCTGGGGGTCAGCTATGGCTACACCTTC.

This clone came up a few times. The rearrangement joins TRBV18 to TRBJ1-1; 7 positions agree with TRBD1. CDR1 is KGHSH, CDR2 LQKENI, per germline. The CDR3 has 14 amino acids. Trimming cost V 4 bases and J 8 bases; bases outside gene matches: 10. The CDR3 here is CASSLGGTEPEAFF. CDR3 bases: TGTGCCAGCTCACTAGGGGGGACAGAGCCGGAAGCTTTCTTT. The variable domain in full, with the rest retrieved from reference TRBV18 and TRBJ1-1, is NAGVMQNPRHLVRRRGQEARLRCSPMKGHSHVYWYRQLPEEGLKFMVYLQKENIIDESGMPKERFSAEFPKEGPSILRIQQVVRGDSAAYFCASSLGGTEPEAFFGQGTRLTVV.

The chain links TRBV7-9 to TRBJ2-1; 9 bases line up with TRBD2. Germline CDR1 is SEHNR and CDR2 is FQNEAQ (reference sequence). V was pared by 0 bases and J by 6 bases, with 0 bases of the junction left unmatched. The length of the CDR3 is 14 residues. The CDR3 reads CASSLAGLANEQFF. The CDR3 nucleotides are TGTGCCAGCAGCTTAGCGGGACTAGCCAATGAGCAGTTCTTC.

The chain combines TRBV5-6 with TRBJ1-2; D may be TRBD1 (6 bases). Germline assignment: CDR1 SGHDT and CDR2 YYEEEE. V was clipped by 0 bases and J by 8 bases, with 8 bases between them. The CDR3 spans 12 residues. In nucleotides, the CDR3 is TGTGCCAGCAGCTTGGCCGGACAGGGCTACACCTTC. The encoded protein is CASSLAGQGYTF.

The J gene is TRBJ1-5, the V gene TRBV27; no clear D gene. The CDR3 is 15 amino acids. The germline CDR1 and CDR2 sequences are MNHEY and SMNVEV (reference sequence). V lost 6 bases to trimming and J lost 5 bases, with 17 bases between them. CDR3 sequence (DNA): TGTGCCAGCAGACCCCAGGAGGCAATAGATCAGCCCCAGCATTTT. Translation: CASRPQEAIDQPQHF.

The CDR3 is CASRGQKTYEQYF. The CDR3 coding sequence is TGTGCCAGCAGAGGACAGAAAACTTACGAGCAGTACTTC. This chain connects TRBV7-8 to TRBJ2-7; D is perhaps TRBD1 (6 bases). There are 13 residues in the CDR3. V was cut by 6 bases and J by 4 bases, with 13 bases left in between. Germline lookup yields CDR1 SGHVS and CDR2 FQNEAQ.

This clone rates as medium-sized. The CDR3 loop reads CASSSTQQGGRAFF. The DNA for the CDR3 is TGTGCCAGCAGCTCAACCCAGCAGGGAGGACGAGCTTTCTTT. The chain links TRBV7-9 to TRBJ1-1; possibly TRBD1 for D (5 bases). CDR3 length: 14 residues. The ends were cut back, 4 bases at V and 10 bases at J, with 19 bases in the middle. Germline V gives CDR1 SEHNR, CDR2 FQNEAQ (reference sequence).

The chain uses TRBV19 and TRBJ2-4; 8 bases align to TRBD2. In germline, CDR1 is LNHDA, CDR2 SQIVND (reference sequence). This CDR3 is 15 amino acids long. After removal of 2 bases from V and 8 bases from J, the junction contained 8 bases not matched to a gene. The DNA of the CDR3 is TGTGCCAGTAGTATAAGCAACACCGGGGGGGACATTCAGTACTTC. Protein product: CASSISNTGGDIQYF.

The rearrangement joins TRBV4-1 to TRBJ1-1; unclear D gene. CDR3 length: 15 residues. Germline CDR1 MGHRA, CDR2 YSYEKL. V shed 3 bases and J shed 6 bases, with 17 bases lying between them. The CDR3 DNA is TGCGCCAGCAGCCACCCCTGGACTCCGGGCCCTGAAGCTTTCTTT. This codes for CASSHPWTPGPEAFF.

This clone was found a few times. CDR3 amino acids: CASSLAGSQPQHF. The CDR3 bases are TGCGCCAGCAGCTTGGCAGGTAGTCAGCCCCAGCATTTT. The rearrangement uses TRBV5-1 and TRBJ1-5; D is unclear. Germline V gives CDR1 SGHRS, CDR2 YFSETQ. The CDR3 runs 13 residues. V was clipped by 0 bases and J by 6 bases, with 7 bases between them.

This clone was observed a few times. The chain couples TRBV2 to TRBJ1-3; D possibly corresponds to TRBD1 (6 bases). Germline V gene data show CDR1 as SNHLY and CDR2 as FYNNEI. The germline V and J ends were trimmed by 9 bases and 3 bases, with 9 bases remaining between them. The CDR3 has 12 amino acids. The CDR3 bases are TGTGCCAGTGGACAGCTTGGAAACACCATATATTTT. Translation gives CASGQLGNTIYF.

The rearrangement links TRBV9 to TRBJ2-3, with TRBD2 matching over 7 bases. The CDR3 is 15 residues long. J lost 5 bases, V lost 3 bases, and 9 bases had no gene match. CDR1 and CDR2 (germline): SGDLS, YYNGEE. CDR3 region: CASSADGEGQDTQYF. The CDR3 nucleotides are TGTGCCAGCAGCGCCGACGGGGAGGGGCAAGATACGCAGTATTTT.

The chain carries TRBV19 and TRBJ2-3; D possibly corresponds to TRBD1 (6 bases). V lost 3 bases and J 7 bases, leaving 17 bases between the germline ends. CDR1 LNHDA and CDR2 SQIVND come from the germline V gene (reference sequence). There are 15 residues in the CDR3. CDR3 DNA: TGTGCCAGTAGTATGGGTAGGGGGTATTCAAATACGCAGTATTTT. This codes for CASSMGRGYSNTQYF. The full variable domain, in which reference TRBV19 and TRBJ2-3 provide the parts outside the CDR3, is DGGITQSPKYLFRKEGQNVTLSCEQNLNHDAMYWYRQDPGQGLRLIYYSQIVNDFQKGDIAEGYSVSREKKESFPLTVTSAQKNPTAFYLCASSMGRGYSNTQYFGPGTRLTVL.

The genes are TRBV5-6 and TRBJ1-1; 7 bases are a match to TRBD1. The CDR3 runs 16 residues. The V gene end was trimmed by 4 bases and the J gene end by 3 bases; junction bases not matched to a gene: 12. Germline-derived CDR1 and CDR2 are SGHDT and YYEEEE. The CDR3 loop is CASSASGGGLYTEAFF. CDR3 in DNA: TGTGCCAGCAGCGCCTCAGGAGGGGGCTTGTACACTGAAGCTTTCTTT.

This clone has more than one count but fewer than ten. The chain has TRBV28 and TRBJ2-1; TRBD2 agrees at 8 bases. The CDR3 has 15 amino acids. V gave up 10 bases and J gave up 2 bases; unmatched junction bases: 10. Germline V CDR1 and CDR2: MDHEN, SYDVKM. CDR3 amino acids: CATAPAGVTYNEQFF. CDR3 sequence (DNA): TGTGCCACCGCCCCAGCGGGAGTGACCTACAATGAGCAGTTCTTC.

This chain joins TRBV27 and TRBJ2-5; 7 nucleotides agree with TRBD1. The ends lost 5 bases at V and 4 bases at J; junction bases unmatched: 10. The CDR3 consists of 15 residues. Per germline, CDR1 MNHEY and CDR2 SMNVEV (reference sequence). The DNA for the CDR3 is TGTGCCAGCAGTAACGACAGGGTGACGCGAGAGACCCAGTACTTC. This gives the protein CASSNDRVTRETQYF.

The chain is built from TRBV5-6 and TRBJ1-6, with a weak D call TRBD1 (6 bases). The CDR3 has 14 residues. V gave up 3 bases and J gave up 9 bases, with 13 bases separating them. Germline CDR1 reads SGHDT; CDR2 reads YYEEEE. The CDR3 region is CASSWWGPGSPLHF. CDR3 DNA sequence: TGTGCCAGCAGCTGGTGGGGGCCAGGTTCACCCCTCCACTTT.

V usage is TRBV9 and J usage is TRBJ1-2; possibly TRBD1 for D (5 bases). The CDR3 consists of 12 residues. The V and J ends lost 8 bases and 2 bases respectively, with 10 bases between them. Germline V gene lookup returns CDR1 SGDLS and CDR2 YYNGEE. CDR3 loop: CASGRGNYGYTF. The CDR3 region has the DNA TGTGCCAGTGGACGGGGGAACTATGGCTACACCTTC.

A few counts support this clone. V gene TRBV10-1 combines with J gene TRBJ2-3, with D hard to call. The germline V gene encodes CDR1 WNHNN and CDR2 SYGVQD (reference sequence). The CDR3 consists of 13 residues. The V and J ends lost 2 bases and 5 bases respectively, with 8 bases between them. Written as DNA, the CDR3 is TGCGCCAGCAGTGAGGCTGATGAAGATACGCAGTATTTT. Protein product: CASSEADEDTQYF.

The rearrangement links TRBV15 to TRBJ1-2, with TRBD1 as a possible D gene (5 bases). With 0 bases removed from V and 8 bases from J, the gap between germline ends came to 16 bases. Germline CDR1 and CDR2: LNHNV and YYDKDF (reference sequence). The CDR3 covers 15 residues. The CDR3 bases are TGTGCCACCAGCAGAGATTTGGGGACCCTACTAGGCTACACCTTC. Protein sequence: CATSRDLGTLLGYTF.

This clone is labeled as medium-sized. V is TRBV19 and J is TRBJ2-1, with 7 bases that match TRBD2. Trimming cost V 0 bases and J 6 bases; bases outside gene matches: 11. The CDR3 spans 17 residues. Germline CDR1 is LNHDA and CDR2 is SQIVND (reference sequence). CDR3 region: CASSIDKVGGPGNEQFF. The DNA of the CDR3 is TGTGCCAGTAGTATAGATAAGGTGGGAGGGCCAGGCAATGAGCAGTTCTTC.

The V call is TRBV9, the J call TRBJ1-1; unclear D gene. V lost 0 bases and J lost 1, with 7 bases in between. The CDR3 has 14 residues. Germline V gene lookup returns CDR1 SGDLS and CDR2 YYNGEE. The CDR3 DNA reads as TGTGCCAGCAGCGTAGGGAACCAGAACACTGAAGCTTTCTTT. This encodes CASSVGNQNTEAFF.

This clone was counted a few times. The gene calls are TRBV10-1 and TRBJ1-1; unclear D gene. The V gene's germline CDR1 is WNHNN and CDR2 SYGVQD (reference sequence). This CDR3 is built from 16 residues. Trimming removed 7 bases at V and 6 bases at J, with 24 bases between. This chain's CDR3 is CASTPENEGAPSEAFF. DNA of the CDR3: TGCGCCAGCACCCCAGAGAATGAGGGTGCGCCTTCTGAAGCTTTCTTT.